This TCR beta chain was obtained from a study of blood T cell repertoires in COVID-19. About the study: COVID-19 samples from acute and convalescent phases originated in the United States, Italy and Spain. Sources were T cells, B-cell-depleted T cells, or PBMCs; the material itself was cDNA or gDNA.

After removal of 2 bases from V and 5 bases from J, the junction contained 6 bases not matched to a gene. Germline V gene lookup returns CDR1 KGHSH and CDR2 LQKENI. CDR3 length: 16 residues. Authors' data handling: Nucleated cell number was recorded as an estimate derived from reference gene primer amplification. TCRdb keeps only in-frame clones here, not all; method: immunoSEQ multiplex PCR. The V and J calls and clone size are taken from that table; D and trimming were inferred from the DNA. The sample has 65,000 to 95,000 clones, 78% seen once; the top ten hold 15% to 20%. This chain links TRBV18 with TRBJ2-2; 9 bases are a match to TRBD2. This sequence originates from a human donor in a cohort sampled during active COVID-19. The sequencing sample was made of peripheral blood. CDR3 in DNA: TGTGCCAGCTCACCAATCCTAGCGGGATCTACCGGGGAGCTGTTTTTT. Amino acid sequence: CASSPILAGSTGELFF.